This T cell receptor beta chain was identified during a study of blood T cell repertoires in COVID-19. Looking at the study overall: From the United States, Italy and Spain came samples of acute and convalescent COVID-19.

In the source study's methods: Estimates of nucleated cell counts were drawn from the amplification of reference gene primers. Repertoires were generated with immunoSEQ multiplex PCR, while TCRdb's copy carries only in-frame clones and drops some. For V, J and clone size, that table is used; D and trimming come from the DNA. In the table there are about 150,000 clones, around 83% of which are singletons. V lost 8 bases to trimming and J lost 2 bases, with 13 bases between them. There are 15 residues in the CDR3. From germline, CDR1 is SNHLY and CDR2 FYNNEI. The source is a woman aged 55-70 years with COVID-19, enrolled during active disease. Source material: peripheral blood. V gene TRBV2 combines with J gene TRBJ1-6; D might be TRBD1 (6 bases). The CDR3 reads CASAAGGTYNSPLHF. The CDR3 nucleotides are TGTGCCAGCGCTGCGGGGGGCACCTATAATTCACCCCTCCACTTT.